Sequencing of this TCR beta chain was carried out in a study of T cell changes during pregnancy in multiple sclerosis. CDR1 SGDLS and CDR2 YYNGEE come from the germline V gene. The CDR3 consists of 15 residues. V lost 6 bases, J lost 1 base, and 13 bases lay in between. Sequencing was performed with immunoSEQ multiplex PCR; in TCRdb, only in-frame clones are kept and a portion is missing. The table has 80,000 or so clones, 90% to 95% seen once. A single count supports this clone. This specimen consisted of peripheral blood, obtained before pregnancy. This chain joins TRBV9 and TRBJ2-2; perhaps TRBD2 as D (6 bases). The sequence derives from a female donor with multiple sclerosis, enrolled in a pregnancy study. CDR3 nucleotides: TGTGCCAGCACCCTCAGCGGGTTGAACACCGGGGAGCTGTTTTTT. Its translation: CASTLSGLNTGELFF.